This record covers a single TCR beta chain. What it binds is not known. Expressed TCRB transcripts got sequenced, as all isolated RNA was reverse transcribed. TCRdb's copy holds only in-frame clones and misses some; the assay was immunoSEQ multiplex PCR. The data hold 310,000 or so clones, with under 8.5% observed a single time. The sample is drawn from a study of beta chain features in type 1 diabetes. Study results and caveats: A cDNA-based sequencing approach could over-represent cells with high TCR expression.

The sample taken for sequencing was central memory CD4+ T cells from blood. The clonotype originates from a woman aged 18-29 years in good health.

The CDR3 nucleotides read TGTGCCAGCAGCCAAGACAGGGGCATTAATAATTCACCCCTCCACTTT. Amino acids: CASSQDRGINNSPLHF. This chain links TRBV4-2 with TRBJ1-6; a weak D match, TRBD1 (6 bases). CDR1 is LGHNA, CDR2 YNFKEQ, per germline. CDR3 length: 16 residues. V was cut by 0 bases and J by 5 bases, with 11 bases left in between.